The 9 T cell receptor beta chains presented below share a single source sample, sequenced in a study of cytomegalovirus exposure and HLA in healthy donors. Both 60 Vbeta primers and 13 Jbeta primers went into the PCR. TCRdb's copy holds only in-frame clones and misses some; the assay was immunoSEQ multiplex PCR. This repertoire shows 95,000 to 150,000 clones, around 80% found once; its top ten account for about 0.25%. The sample taken for sequencing was PBMCs. These receptor sequences come from a man aged 45-65 years in good health and CMV-seronegative.

The chain couples TRBV30 to TRBJ2-3, with TRBD2 matching 8 bases. Germline-derived CDR1 and CDR2 are GTSNPN and SVGIG (reference sequence). V lost 3 bases to trimming and J lost 6 bases; unmatched junction nucleotides: 11. CDR3 length: 15 amino acids. The CDR3 DNA follows: TGTGCCTGGAGCCCCGGGACTAGGCTCTCTGATACGCAGTATTTT. Residues: CAWSPGTRLSDTQYF.

The chain couples TRBV11-2 to TRBJ2-3, with 9 bases aligning to TRBD2. The CDR3 is made up of 17 amino acids. CDR1 and CDR2 from the germline V gene are SGHAT and FQNNGV. J gave up 0 bases and V 5 bases, and 9 bases lay outside the gene matches. This chain's CDR3 is CASSPPASGASTDTQYF. The CDR3 DNA follows: TGTGCCAGCAGCCCCCCGGCTAGCGGGGCAAGCACAGATACGCAGTATTTT.

In DNA, the CDR3 is TGCGCCAGCAGCCAAGATCTAGGCACCCTGACAGGACCCCTAGGGGGCACAGATACGCAGTATTTT. It is translated as CASSQDLGTLTGPLGGTDTQYF. V is TRBV4-3 and J is TRBJ2-3, with D perhaps matching TRBD1 (6 bases). The germline V gene encodes CDR1 LGHNA and CDR2 YSLEER. The CDR3 has 22 amino acids. V was pared by 0 bases and J by 1 base, with 29 bases between.

The chain recombines TRBV18 with TRBJ2-7; 7 nucleotides match TRBD2. The CDR3 runs to 14 residues. CDR1 and CDR2 (germline): KGHSH, LQKENI. Trimming cost V 2 bases and J 7 bases; bases outside gene matches: 8. The CDR3 spells CASSPGGLAGEQYF. The CDR3 nucleotides read TGTGCCAGCTCACCAGGAGGCTTAGCGGGTGAGCAGTACTTC.

This rearrangement joins TRBV11-2 to TRBJ2-7; 10 nucleotides line up with TRBD1. Germline CDR1 is SGHAT and CDR2 is FQNNGV. The J segment lost 9 bases and the V segment lost 2 bases, leaving 7 bases of the junction unmatched. The length of the CDR3 is 14 residues. The chain's CDR3 is CASSLMGQGCVQYF. CDR3 DNA sequence: TGTGCCAGCAGCTTAATGGGACAGGGGTGCGTGCAGTACTTC.

In the case of this clone: At one end, the junction sequence differs from germline, possibly due to a read error. V is TRBV6-1 and J is TRBJ2-5; 8 bases fit TRBD2. CDR1 is MNHNS and CDR2 is SASEGT in the germline V gene. This CDR3 spans 16 amino acids. CDR3 sequence: CACSEYRPSGRETQYF. DNA for the CDR3: TGTGCCTGCAGTGAATATAGGCCTAGCGGGCGGGAGACCCAGTACTTC.

The V call is TRBV27, the J call TRBJ2-7; TRBD1 matches at 10 bases. This CDR3 has 16 residues. Germline CDR1 reads MNHEY; CDR2 reads SMNVEV (reference sequence). J was trimmed by 3 bases and V by 2 bases; bases with no gene match: 7. CDR3: CASSLRTGTGVYEQYF. The CDR3 nucleotides are TGTGCCAGCAGTTTAAGAACCGGGACAGGGGTCTACGAGCAGTACTTC.

The V and J genes are TRBV7-2 and TRBJ1-1; 7 bases match TRBD1. The germline V gene has CDR1 SGHTA and CDR2 FQGNSA. The ends lost 2 bases at V and 4 bases at J; junction bases unmatched: 7. This CDR3 is built from 15 residues. The CDR3 DNA reads TGTGCCAGCAGCTTATCTCCGACAGGGAGCACTGAAGCTTTCTTT. Translating gives CASSLSPTGSTEAFF.

The gene calls are TRBV9 and TRBJ2-3, with TRBD2 identical over 12 bases. Germline V gene sequence: CDR1 SGDLS, CDR2 YYNGEE. CDR3 length: 15 residues. J was trimmed by 5 bases and V by 2 bases; bases with no gene match: 3. In DNA form, the CDR3 reads TGTGCCAGCAGCGTCCTAGCGGGGGGGGTAGATACGCAGTATTTT. Protein: CASSVLAGGVDTQYF.